This paragraph reports one T cell receptor (beta chain). Assay: immunoSEQ multiplex PCR; the TCRdb copy retains only in-frame clones and omits some. The data contain around 94,000 clones, roughly 94% of them singletons. The sample originates from a study of cytomegalovirus exposure and HLA in healthy donors. J gave up 3 bases and V 6 bases, and 12 bases lay outside the gene matches. Per germline, CDR1 MNHEY and CDR2 SMNVEV (reference sequence). There are 16 residues in the CDR3. What was sequenced was PBMCs. The TCR was taken from a woman aged 18-29 years in good health and CMV-seronegative. The chain links TRBV27 to TRBJ2-5; 8 nucleotides line up with TRBD2. DNA of the CDR3: TGTGCCAGCAGCCATGGCCCCAGCGGGAGCAAAGAGACCCAGTACTTC. This translates into CASSHGPSGSKETQYF.